The T cell receptor (beta chain) described here comes from a study of beta chain features in type 1 diabetes. The whole isolated RNA underwent reverse transcription, so sequencing captured expressed TCRB transcripts. The method was immunoSEQ multiplex PCR; TCRdb's version includes in-frame clones alone and lacks a portion of them. The repertoire holds roughly 380,000 clones, with 20% as singletons. The length of the CDR3 is 14 residues. Trimming took off 0 bases at V and 7 bases at J, with 12 bases between the two ends. Sample: naive CD4+ T cells from blood. This chain connects TRBV23-1 to TRBJ1-2; D perhaps matches TRBD1 (6 bases). TRBV23-1 is filed as an ORF, its function uncertain. The clonotype originates from a woman younger than 30 in good health. The CDR3 sequence: CASSQSCGGAGYTF. CDR3 sequence (DNA): TGCGCCAGCAGTCAATCTTGTGGGGGGGCTGGCTACACCTTC.